This T cell receptor beta chain was sequenced for a study of cytomegalovirus exposure and HLA in healthy donors. Notes on the study in general: Rare TCR sequences predominated, though certain public TCRs were found in many donors.

Clones were sequenced by immunoSEQ multiplex PCR, and TCRdb holds only the in-frame ones, with some missing. The sample has 180,000 or so clones, around 84% seen once. This clone was seen more than once but under ten times. Its matching antigen is unknown. The TCR was taken from a young woman in good health and CMV-seropositive. The sample comprised PBMCs.

The CDR3 loop reads CASRPGQATGEQYF. CDR3 DNA sequence: TGTGCCAGCAGGCCGGGACAGGCCACGGGGGAGCAGTACTTC. The chain links TRBV2 to TRBJ2-7, with 8 bases identical to TRBD1. Germline loops: CDR1 SNHLY, CDR2 FYNNEI. V trimming: 6 bases; J trimming: 7 bases; junction bases outside the gene matches: 11. The CDR3 loop spans 14 amino acids.